These 16 T cell receptor beta chains were all obtained from the same sample, sequenced in a study of T cells in Graves' hyperthyroidism and ophthalmopathy (dated by TCRdb to about 2019). Receptor libraries were prepared by multiplex PCR. Sequencing used an Illumina HiSeq 2000. The TCR beta CDR3 regions were amplified from RNA transcripts. The first round of RT-PCR for the TCR CDR3 was performed with the HTBI primer set and the Qiagen OneStep RT-PCR kit. TCRdb cleaned the public reads at Q25 with fastp, built clones with MiXCR and kept in-frame beta chains. Identical CDR3 proteins give one entry, which carries the most common genes and DNA. In all, the sample holds around 350,000 distinct CDR3 sequences, and 15% to 20% of those were seen once. The ten largest account for roughly a third of the sample. The specimen was blood. Every receptor here comes from a woman under 40 with Graves' hyperthyroidism that later progressed to Graves' ophthalmopathy.

This clonotype was detected many times. This sequence joins TRBV28 and TRBJ1-5; D might be TRBD1 (6 bases). The V end was cut by 3 bases, the J end by 2 bases, with 14 bases between. This CDR3 contains 16 residues. CDR1 and CDR2 (germline): MDHEN, SYDVKM. CDR3 DNA sequence: TGTGCCAGCAGTTTTAGAGGTCAGGGGCGCAATCAGCCCCAGCATTTT. Its protein is CASSFRGQGRNQPQHF.

Concerning this clonotype itself: A much larger clone sits a single nucleotide away, making a read error possible. CDR3 nucleotide sequence: TGTGCCAGCAGCCCGAAAGGCGACAGGATTCATAACTATGGCTACACCTTC. Its protein is CASSPKGDRIHNYGYTF. V gene TRBV7-8 combines with J gene TRBJ1-2, with D possibly matching TRBD1 (6 bases). The CDR3 extends over 17 amino acids. V lost 5 bases to trimming and J lost 1 base, with 20 bases between them. CDR1 and CDR2 (germline): SGHVS, FQNEAQ.

Many counts were recorded for this clonotype. The chain combines TRBV27 with TRBJ1-2; D might be TRBD1 (6 bases). V was shortened by 6 bases and J by 4 bases, with 18 bases between the two germline ends. The CDR3 contains 15 residues. The V gene's germline CDR1 is MNHEY and CDR2 SMNVEV (reference sequence). CDR3 protein: CASRRGLNGIYGYTF. The CDR3 nucleotides are TGTGCCAGCAGACGGGGGCTAAACGGTATCTATGGCTACACCTTC.

This clonotype has a count of ten or more. The V and J genes are TRBV20-1 and TRBJ2-7; 8 nucleotides line up with TRBD2. The CDR3 runs 13 residues. V dropped 5 bases and J dropped 7; count of bases not matched to a gene: 10. The V gene's germline CDR1 is DFQATT and CDR2 SNEGSKA (reference sequence). Here the CDR3 DNA reads TGCAGTGCTCCCCGAGCGGGGGCGGGGGAGCAGTACTTC. It encodes CSAPRAGAGEQYF.

This clonotype showed up many times. V gene TRBV28 combines with J gene TRBJ2-3; D is unclear. V was pared by 6 bases and J by 2 bases, with 6 bases between. Germline CDR1 is MDHEN and CDR2 is SYDVKM. The CDR3 has 12 residues. CDR3 DNA: TGTGCCAGCAGCCCCTACACAGATACGCAGTATTTT. It translates to CASSPYTDTQYF.

This clonotype was counted at least ten times. This chain links TRBV5-1 with TRBJ2-1; D not resolved. This CDR3 spans 15 amino acids. The V end was cut by 9 bases, the J end by 0 bases, with 16 bases between. Germline CDR1 and CDR2: SGHRS and YFSETQ. The CDR3 DNA reads TGCGCCACCCGTTCCGACACCTACTCCTACAATGAGCAGTTCTTC. Translation gives CATRSDTYSYNEQFF.

The V call is TRBV7-9, the J call TRBJ2-1; perhaps TRBD2 as D (7 bases). Trimming left V 5 bases short and J 9 bases short, with 23 bases between. Germline V CDR1 and CDR2: SEHNR, FQNEAQ (reference sequence). This CDR3 has 16 residues. CDR3 nucleotide sequence: TGTGCCAGCAGCACCGTTAGGGGGGGCGGAGAGCTTGAGCAGTTCTTC. It yields the protein CASSTVRGGGELEQFF. The full variable domain, completed using reference TRBV7-9 and TRBJ2-1, is DTGVSQNPRHKITKRGQNVTFRCDPISEHNRLYWYRQTLGQGPEFLTYFQNEAQLEKSRLLSDRFSAERPKGSFSTLEIQRTEQGDSAMYLCASSTVRGGGELEQFFGPGTRLTVL.

This clonotype has at least ten counts. The chain carries TRBV19 and TRBJ2-7; 9 nucleotides line up with TRBD2. Trimming removed 3 bases from V and 3 bases from J; junction bases left unmatched: 0. CDR3 length: 13 amino acids. Germline V gives CDR1 LNHDA, CDR2 SQIVND (reference sequence). This CDR3 is CASSISGSYEQYF. The CDR3 DNA is TGTGCCAGTAGTATTAGCGGGAGCTACGAGCAGTACTTC.

This clonotype turned up a few times. The V and J genes are TRBV19 and TRBJ2-1, with D tentatively TRBD1 or TRBD2 (5 bases each). CDR3 length: 14 residues. The germline CDR1 and CDR2 sequences are LNHDA and SQIVND (reference sequence). V was clipped by 6 bases and J by 4 bases, with 13 bases between them. CDR3 protein: CASRDRGAYNEQFF. As DNA, the CDR3 is TGTGCCAGTAGGGACCGAGGGGCTTACAATGAGCAGTTCTTC.

This clonotype was counted a few times. This chain links TRBV20-1 with TRBJ1-3, with D uncertain. CDR1 is DFQATT, CDR2 SNEGSKA, per germline (reference sequence). The germline V and J ends were trimmed by 6 bases and 0 bases, with 12 bases remaining between them. The CDR3 covers 14 residues. CDR3 sequence reads: CSAMDLDSGNTIYF. The CDR3, as DNA: TGCAGTGCAATGGACCTGGACTCTGGAAACACCATATATTTT.

This clonotype appeared many times. The chain recombines TRBV24-1 with TRBJ2-7, with TRBD2 as a possible D gene (5 bases). Trimming stripped 5 bases from V and 1 base from J, with 5 bases between. The CDR3 is 12 amino acids. Germline V gene data show CDR1 as KGHDR and CDR2 as SFDVKD. For the CDR3, the DNA is TGTGCCACCAGTGGAGGGTCCTACGAGCAGTACTTC. Protein sequence: CATSGGSYEQYF.

The rearrangement uses TRBV28 and TRBJ1-2, with TRBD1 identical over 9 bases. This CDR3 region has 14 residues. V lost 6 bases to trimming and J lost 7 bases; unmatched junction nucleotides: 9. Germline V gives CDR1 MDHEN, CDR2 SYDVKM. The CDR3 nucleotides read TGTGCCAGCAGGACCGGGACAGGGTCCTCTGGCTACACCTTC. Translation gives CASRTGTGSSGYTF.

The rearrangement links TRBV20-1 to TRBJ1-5, with D possibly being TRBD1 (6 bases). CDR3 length equals 17 residues. The germline V gene has CDR1 DFQATT and CDR2 SNEGSKA (reference sequence). Trimming removed 0 bases at V and 7 bases at J, with 22 bases between. CDR3 loop: CSARDARGGGDKQPQHF. The CDR3 DNA reads TGCAGTGCTAGAGATGCTAGGGGCGGAGGGGACAAGCAGCCCCAGCATTTT.

The genes are TRBV28 and TRBJ1-2, with TRBD1 identical over 7 bases. The V gene end was trimmed by 4 bases and the J gene end by 3 bases; junction bases not matched to a gene: 8. Germline V lookup: CDR1 MDHEN, CDR2 SYDVKM. The CDR3 runs 15 residues. The CDR3 nucleotides read TGTGCCAGCAGTTCAGGGGGGGGGACAGACTATGGCTACACCTTC. Its translation is CASSSGGGTDYGYTF.

A few counts support this clonotype. The V call is TRBV19, the J call TRBJ1-2; TRBD1 might be the D (5 bases). In germline, CDR1 is LNHDA, CDR2 SQIVND (reference sequence). CDR3 size: 17 residues. V was pared by 2 bases and J by 2 bases, with 18 bases between. CDR3 loop: CASSISKGTSINYGYTF. The DNA for the CDR3 is TGTGCCAGTAGTATATCAAAGGGGACTTCTATAAACTATGGCTACACCTTC.

The sample holds a few counts of this clonotype. V and J are TRBV6-1 and TRBJ2-3; possibly TRBD2 for D (6 bases). Per germline, CDR1 MNHNS and CDR2 SASEGT. V was cut by 7 bases and J by 4 bases, with 18 bases left in between. The CDR3 is 15 residues long. Here the CDR3 reads CASTDHGRSPDTQYF. Written as DNA, the CDR3 is TGTGCCAGCACCGATCACGGGAGATCCCCAGATACGCAGTATTTT.